These T cell receptor beta chains were read from a single sample in a study of T cells in Graves' hyperthyroidism and ophthalmopathy. MiXCR, applied by TCRdb to the multiplex PCR reads, yields one record per CDR3 protein. The sample consists of hundreds of thousands of distinct CDR3 sequences, roughly 16% of them appearing once. The specimen sequenced was blood. The source is a woman in her forties with Graves' ophthalmopathy. Each CDR3 is given with its conserved first and last residue. D genes are given only for firm matches. The size entry is marked missing in some rows and otherwise reads once, few, many or a size class.

cdr3_aa cdr3_nt j_call clone_size d_call v_call
CASSQPGQGPYEQYF TGTGCCAGCAGTCAGCCGGGACAGGGCCCCTACGAGCAGTACTTC TRBJ2-7 NA TRBD1 TRBV28
CASSLIGQGAKNGYTF TGCGCCAGCAGCTTAATAGGACAGGGGGCGAAGAATGGCTACACCTTC TRBJ1-2 many TRBD1 TRBV5-1
CAISPGHDQNQPQHF TGTGCCATCAGCCCGGGACACGACCAAAATCAGCCCCAGCATTTT TRBJ1-5 NA NA TRBV10-3
CASSASGTGDDEQFF TGTGCCAGCAGCGCTTCCGGGACAGGGGATGATGAGCAGTTCTTC TRBJ2-1 NA TRBD1 TRBV9
CASSPPPWDGGYGYTF TGTGCCAGCAGCCCACCACCGTGGGACGGAGGATATGGCTACACCTTC TRBJ1-2 many NA TRBV7-2
CASSLMGAGVETQYF TGTGCCAGCAGCCTCATGGGGGCAGGGGTGGAGACCCAGTACTTC TRBJ2-5 few NA TRBV27
CATLRRASGSETQYF TGTGCCACCCTACGGCGAGCTAGCGGGAGTGAGACCCAGTACTTC TRBJ2-5 many TRBD2 TRBV28
CASSVAGTGYTDTQYF TGTGCCAGCAGCGTTGCCGGGACAGGGTACACAGATACGCAGTATTTT TRBJ2-3 many TRBD1 TRBV9
CASSYSNQRELFF TGTGCCAGCAGTTACTCGAATCAGAGGGAGCTGTTTTTT TRBJ2-2 many NA TRBV6-2/TRBV6-3
CASSLPRAGGVQPQHF TGTGCCAGCAGTTTACCCCGGGCAGGCGGGGTTCAGCCCCAGCATTTT TRBJ1-5 NA NA TRBV12-3/TRBV12-4
CSVEAVYPGEQFF TGCAGCGTTGAGGCAGTATACCCCGGGGAGCAGTTCTTC TRBJ2-1 NA NA TRBV29-1
CAISGGSYEQYF TGTGCCATCAGTGGCGGCTCCTACGAGCAGTACTTC TRBJ2-7 NA NA TRBV10-3
CASSLGGTSSNQPQHF TGTGCCAGCAGTTTGGGGGGGACAAGCAGCAATCAGCCCCAGCATTTT TRBJ1-5 many NA TRBV28
CASSRGQSNTEAFF TGTGCCAGCAGCAGGGGACAGTCTAACACTGAAGCTTTCTTT TRBJ1-1 many TRBD1 TRBV6-1
CASSSGQNLEAFF TGTGCCAGCAGCTCGGGACAGAACCTAGAAGCTTTCTTT TRBJ1-1 NA TRBD1 TRBV7-6
CASSWGGGNNEQFF TGCGCCAGCAGCTGGGGGGGGGGGAACAATGAGCAGTTCTTC TRBJ2-1 many TRBD2 TRBV5-1
CAISGLAGSTDTQYF TGTGCCATCAGTGGACTAGCGGGGAGCACAGATACGCAGTATTTT TRBJ2-3 few TRBD2 TRBV10-3
CSARDPVARAVEYF TGCAGTGCTAGAGATCCCGTAGCCAGGGCGGTAGAGTACTTC TRBJ2-5 many NA TRBV20-1
CASSFTSDQRDTQYF TGCGCCAGCAGCTTTACTAGCGACCAGAGGGATACGCAGTATTTT TRBJ2-3 many TRBD2 TRBV5-1
CASGRGGTLSSTDTQYF TGTGCCAGCGGACGGGGGGGAACTCTCTCTAGCACAGATACGCAGTATTTT TRBJ2-3 NA TRBD2 TRBV28
CASSYGPPTLGNSPLHF TGTGCCAGCAGTTACGGCCCCCCAACCCTGGGAAATTCACCCCTCCACTTT TRBJ1-6 many NA TRBV6-5
CAWSASRFNTEAFF TGTGCCTGGAGTGCTTCCAGGTTCAACACTGAAGCTTTCTTT TRBJ1-1 many NA TRBV30
CASSPDIDTQYF TGTGCCAGCAGCCCAGACATAGATACGCAGTATTTT TRBJ2-3 NA NA TRBV6-1
CASSEQVFQYNEQFF TGTGCCAGCAGTGAACAGGTCTTTCAGTACAATGAGCAGTTCTTC TRBJ2-1 many NA TRBV2
CSAGWAGNEQFF TGCAGCGCAGGGTGGGCAGGGAATGAGCAGTTCTTC TRBJ2-1 once NA TRBV29-1
CASSQDAGQGLGGYTF TGCGCCAGCAGCCAAGACGCGGGACAGGGGCTCGGCGGCTACACCTTC TRBJ1-2 many TRBD1 TRBV4-1
CASSDLTSVSYEQYF TGTGCCAGCAGCGACCTGACTAGCGTATCCTACGAGCAGTACTTC TRBJ2-7 NA TRBD2 TRBV2
CASSVGPGNYGYTF TGTGCCAGCAGCGTAGGCCCAGGGAACTATGGCTACACCTTC TRBJ1-2 NA NA TRBV9
CASSPPRGIYNEQFF TGCGCCAGCAGTCCTCCCCGCGGGATCTACAATGAGCAGTTCTTC TRBJ2-1 many NA TRBV4-1
CAWRVPGAHEQYF TGTGCCTGGAGGGTGCCGGGGGCCCACGAGCAGTACTTC TRBJ2-7 many NA TRBV30
CASSLMGAGEKLFF TGCGCCAGCAGCTTGATGGGGGCGGGCGAAAAACTGTTTTTT TRBJ1-4 many NA TRBV5-1
CASSSGTTGAYEQYF TGTGCCAGCAGCTCCGGGACTACGGGGGCCTACGAGCAGTACTTC TRBJ2-7 NA TRBD2 TRBV5-4
CSARVLAGPYEQYF TGCAGTGCTAGAGTACTAGCGGGGCCCTACGAGCAGTACTTC TRBJ2-7 many TRBD2 TRBV20-1
CASSEGLGGLAGGTYNEQFF TGTGCCAGCAGTGAAGGACTAGGGGGACTAGCGGGGGGTACCTACAATGAGCAGTTCTTC TRBJ2-1 many TRBD2 TRBV2
CASSLDNRGQAFF TGTGCCAGCAGCTTAGATAACAGGGGGCAAGCTTTCTTT TRBJ1-1 NA TRBD1 TRBV7-6
CASSYSYGESYGYTF TGTGCCAGCAGTTACTCGTACGGGGAGTCCTATGGCTACACCTTC TRBJ1-2 NA NA TRBV6-6
CASSVEWTAGEKLFF TGTGCCAGCAGCGTAGAATGGACCGCCGGGGAAAAACTGTTTTTT TRBJ1-4 NA NA TRBV9
CSVTNSYNEQFF TGCAGCGTAACAAACTCCTACAATGAGCAGTTCTTC TRBJ2-1 NA NA TRBV29-1
CASSHYDRGYDSPLHF TGTGCCAGCAGCCATTACGACAGGGGGTATGATTCACCCCTCCACTTT TRBJ1-6 few TRBD1 TRBV3-1
CASRAGEYLNTEAFF TGTGCCAGCAGGGCAGGGGAATATTTGAACACTGAAGCTTTCTTT TRBJ1-1 many NA TRBV2
CASSEVRGSGYTF TGTGCCAGCAGTGAAGTACGGGGGTCCGGCTACACCTTC TRBJ1-2 many NA TRBV6-1
CSVEEQARSSGANVLTF TGCAGCGTCGAGGAACAGGCCAGAAGCTCTGGGGCCAACGTCCTGACTTTC TRBJ2-6 NA NA TRBV29-1
CASSRDRGKSYEQYF TGTGCCAGCAGTCGCGACAGGGGGAAGTCCTACGAGCAGTACTTC TRBJ2-7 few TRBD1 TRBV11-1
CASSPSGGGPTGTQYF TGTGCTAGCAGCCCCTCGGGAGGCGGCCCTACGGGGACCCAGTACTTC TRBJ2-5 NA TRBD2 TRBV7-7
CASSRSHGGTDTQYF TGTGCCAGCAGCCGAAGTCATGGCGGCACAGATACGCAGTATTTT TRBJ2-3 few NA TRBV6-1